Included here is one T cell receptor (beta chain) sequence, with context. The data were taken from a study of PD-1 and CTLA-4 blockade in melanoma. With 5 bases removed from V and 11 bases from J, the gap between germline ends came to 22 bases. The CDR3 runs to 15 residues. CDR1 and CDR2 from the germline V gene are MDHEN and SYDVKM. Generated by immunoSEQ multiplex PCR, the TCRdb table keeps only in-frame clones and is missing some. The sample has 30,000 or so clones, under 95% seen once. The clonotype comes from a human donor with melanoma. The specimen comprised CD8+ T cells from peripheral blood, sampled from a patient given anti-PD-1 treatment. The gene calls are TRBV28 and TRBJ1-5, with D tentatively TRBD1 (6 bases). CDR3: CASSTPKRGAPTQHF. The CDR3, as DNA: TGTGCCAGCAGTACCCCCAAAAGGGGGGCACCCACCCAGCATTTT.